The rows below give T cell receptor beta chains drawn from one sample of a study of Graves' ophthalmopathy and Graves' hyperthyroidism. From the multiplex PCR reads, TCRdb called clonotypes with MiXCR, one entry per CDR3 protein. The sample holds 600,000 to 950,000 distinct CDR3 sequences, about 44% seen once. The specimen sequenced was peripheral blood. These receptors originate from an adult man with Graves' ophthalmopathy. Both conserved end residues are part of each CDR3. Fields, in order: V gene, clone size, J gene, D gene, CDR3 DNA, CDR3 protein. A D gene is named only where the DNA matches it firmly. The size field is filled for only some rows; it gives once, few, many or a size class.

v_gene: TRBV24-1; abundance: many; j_gene: TRBJ1-2; d_gene: .; CDR3nt: TGTGCCACCAGTGATCAGGGCCGTGGCTACACCTTC; CDR3aa: CATSDQGRGYTF
v_gene: TRBV12-3/TRBV12-4; abundance: once; j_gene: TRBJ2-7; d_gene: .; CDR3nt: TGCGCCAGCAGCCAGTTAGGCAGGCAGGACCACTACGAGCAGTACTTC; CDR3aa: CASSQLGRQDHYEQYF
v_gene: TRBV10-3; abundance: .; j_gene: TRBJ1-2; d_gene: TRBD1; CDR3nt: TGTGCCATCAGCGCTGGAGGACAGGGGGCTAGTAACTATGGCTACACCTTC; CDR3aa: CAISAGGQGASNYGYTF
v_gene: TRBV2; abundance: many; j_gene: TRBJ1-1; d_gene: .; CDR3nt: TGTGCCAGCAGTGGCGGACTGTTTGAGGACACTGAAGCTTTCTTT; CDR3aa: CASSGGLFEDTEAFF
v_gene: TRBV29-1; abundance: .; j_gene: TRBJ2-2; d_gene: TRBD1; CDR3nt: TGCAGCGTTGAGGACAGGAAGAACACCGGGGAGCTGTTTTTT; CDR3aa: CSVEDRKNTGELFF
v_gene: TRBV29-1; abundance: many; j_gene: TRBJ2-5; d_gene: TRBD2; CDR3nt: TGCAGCTTTGGGCCAGCGGGAGGGGTCGAGACCCAGTACTTC; CDR3aa: CSFGPAGGVETQYF
v_gene: TRBV10-2; abundance: many; j_gene: TRBJ2-7; d_gene: .; CDR3nt: TGCGCCAGCAGTGAGGTGTACTCCTACGAGCAGTACTTC; CDR3aa: CASSEVYSYEQYF
v_gene: TRBV11-2; abundance: few; j_gene: TRBJ2-2; d_gene: TRBD1; CDR3nt: TGTGCCAGCAGGACGTATCGGCAGGGGGCCGACGGGGAGCTGTTTTTT; CDR3aa: CASRTYRQGADGELFF
v_gene: TRBV29-1; abundance: .; j_gene: TRBJ1-2; d_gene: .; CDR3nt: TGCAGCGTTGAAGAGCCGGCCGTTCAGAGTGGCTACACCTTC; CDR3aa: CSVEEPAVQSGYTF
v_gene: TRBV2; abundance: .; j_gene: TRBJ2-3; d_gene: .; CDR3nt: TGTGCCAGCAGTGAACAGGGGGGACGGTGGCGCACAGATACGCAGTATTTT; CDR3aa: CASSEQGGRWRTDTQYF
v_gene: TRBV10-3; abundance: .; j_gene: TRBJ1-1; d_gene: .; CDR3nt: TGTGCCATCAGTGAGTCTGCACCGATGAACACTGAAGCTTTCTTT; CDR3aa: CAISESAPMNTEAFF
v_gene: TRBV2; abundance: .; j_gene: TRBJ1-2; d_gene: .; CDR3nt: TGTGCTGATCACCGGGCAGGGGCTAACTATGGCTACACCTTC; CDR3aa: CADHRAGANYGYTF
v_gene: TRBV7-8; abundance: many; j_gene: TRBJ1-2; d_gene: .; CDR3nt: TGTGCCAGCAGCTTAGGTCCTGGCGGCTACACCTTC; CDR3aa: CASSLGPGGYTF
v_gene: TRBV25-1; abundance: .; j_gene: TRBJ2-7; d_gene: .; CDR3nt: TGTGCCAGCCAAGTGCCGGGTTACGAGCAGTACTTC; CDR3aa: CASQVPGYEQYF
v_gene: TRBV28; abundance: few; j_gene: TRBJ2-5; d_gene: .; CDR3nt: TGTGCCAGCAGTTTGACCACCCCTTACCAAGAGACCCAGTACTTC; CDR3aa: CASSLTTPYQETQYF
v_gene: TRBV5-4; abundance: .; j_gene: TRBJ2-7; d_gene: TRBD1; CDR3nt: TGTGCCAGCAGCCAAGGACCAGGAGACAGGGGGTACGAGCAGTACTTC; CDR3aa: CASSQGPGDRGYEQYF
v_gene: TRBV7-9; abundance: once; j_gene: TRBJ1-4; d_gene: .; CDR3nt: TGTGCCACCGGGGTGGCGGTTAATGAAAAACTGTTTTTT; CDR3aa: CATGVAVNEKLFF
v_gene: TRBV6-1; abundance: .; j_gene: TRBJ1-2; d_gene: TRBD1; CDR3nt: TGTGCCAGCAGTGTAGAGACAGGGTCCGGCTACACCTTC; CDR3aa: CASSVETGSGYTF
v_gene: TRBV29-1; abundance: many; j_gene: TRBJ2-5; d_gene: TRBD2; CDR3nt: TGCAGCGTTAAGACCCCGGGAGGTTATGGGACCCAGTACTTC; CDR3aa: CSVKTPGGYGTQYF
v_gene: TRBV20-1; abundance: .; j_gene: TRBJ2-2; d_gene: .; CDR3nt: TGCAGTGCTACGGAGAGGAACACCGGGGAGCTGTTTTTT; CDR3aa: CSATERNTGELFF
v_gene: TRBV6-1; abundance: .; j_gene: TRBJ2-6; d_gene: TRBD1; CDR3nt: TGTGCCACCGCGACAGGGGAATATGGGGCCAACGTCCTGACTTTC; CDR3aa: CATATGEYGANVLTF
v_gene: TRBV7-9; abundance: few; j_gene: TRBJ2-2; d_gene: TRBD2; CDR3nt: TGTGCCAGCAGCCCAGGGACTAGCGGGGGTACAACCGGGGAGCTGTTTTTT; CDR3aa: CASSPGTSGGTTGELFF
v_gene: TRBV12-3/TRBV12-4; abundance: many; j_gene: TRBJ2-7; d_gene: .; CDR3nt: TGTGCCAGCAGCTACAATACCTGGCAGTACTTC; CDR3aa: CASSYNTWQYF
v_gene: TRBV11-1; abundance: .; j_gene: TRBJ1-5; d_gene: .; CDR3nt: TGTGCCAGCAGCCGTACGGGCGGCGGGACCCAGCATTTT; CDR3aa: CASSRTGGGTQHF
v_gene: TRBV7-2; abundance: many; j_gene: TRBJ2-7; d_gene: .; CDR3nt: TGTGCCAGCAGCGTCACCCAGGGACCAGGGGCCGAGCAGTACTTC; CDR3aa: CASSVTQGPGAEQYF
v_gene: TRBV7-9; abundance: .; j_gene: TRBJ2-7; d_gene: .; CDR3nt: TGTGCCAGCAGCCACACCTCCTACGAGCAGTACTTC; CDR3aa: CASSHTSYEQYF
v_gene: TRBV10-2; abundance: .; j_gene: TRBJ1-5; d_gene: .; CDR3nt: TGCGCCAGCAGTGCATCAGGGATCGAGACCCAGCATTTT; CDR3aa: CASSASGIETQHF
v_gene: TRBV6-5; abundance: .; j_gene: TRBJ2-7; d_gene: TRBD2; CDR3nt: TGTGCCAGCAGTGGGCGGGGGGAAGTCTACGAGCAGTACTTC; CDR3aa: CASSGRGEVYEQYF
v_gene: TRBV7-9; abundance: .; j_gene: TRBJ1-4; d_gene: TRBD1; CDR3nt: TGTGCCAGCAGCTTTCGACCTTCCGGACGACCGAGACAGGGACGAGAAGAAAAACTGTTTTTT; CDR3aa: CASSFRPSGRPRQGREEKLFF
v_gene: TRBV4-1; abundance: .; j_gene: TRBJ1-2; d_gene: TRBD1; CDR3nt: TGCGCCAGCAGCCCCACAGGGGGCGCTGACTATGGCTACACCTTC; CDR3aa: CASSPTGGADYGYTF
v_gene: TRBV25-1; abundance: .; j_gene: TRBJ2-2; d_gene: .; CDR3nt: TGTGCTTTGACAGCGAACACCGGGGAGCTGTTTTTT; CDR3aa: CALTANTGELFF
v_gene: TRBV7-9; abundance: many; j_gene: TRBJ1-2; d_gene: TRBD1; CDR3nt: TGTGCCAGCAGCTTAAAAGGAGGACAGGGCTTTGGCTACACCTTC; CDR3aa: CASSLKGGQGFGYTF
v_gene: TRBV7-9; abundance: many; j_gene: TRBJ2-5; d_gene: TRBD2; CDR3nt: TGTGCCAGCAGTCCCCTAGCGGGAGGCGGGGCCCAAGAGACCCAGTACTTC; CDR3aa: CASSPLAGGGAQETQYF
v_gene: TRBV2; abundance: many; j_gene: TRBJ1-3; d_gene: .; CDR3nt: TGTGCCAGCAGGAGGGGTGGAAACACCATATATTTT; CDR3aa: CASRRGGNTIYF
v_gene: TRBV7-2; abundance: many; j_gene: TRBJ2-7; d_gene: .; CDR3nt: TGTGCCAGCAGCTTTGGGGGAGGCCTTAGGGAGCAGTACTTC; CDR3aa: CASSFGGGLREQYF
v_gene: TRBV7-9; abundance: .; j_gene: TRBJ1-1; d_gene: .; CDR3nt: TGTGCCAGCAGCTTCCTCGGGGTGGCCAGCACTGAAGCTTTCTTT; CDR3aa: CASSFLGVASTEAFF
v_gene: TRBV29-1; abundance: many; j_gene: TRBJ1-2; d_gene: .; CDR3nt: TGCAGCGTTGAGACGTTTAGCTACACCTTC; CDR3aa: CSVETFSYTF
v_gene: TRBV2; abundance: many; j_gene: TRBJ1-5; d_gene: .; CDR3nt: TGTGCCAGCAGTGAAGCATGGGGACAGCCCCAGCATTTT; CDR3aa: CASSEAWGQPQHF
v_gene: TRBV7-9; abundance: .; j_gene: TRBJ2-6; d_gene: .; CDR3nt: TGTGCCAGCAGCTTAGCGGTGGGGCCCCTCTCTGGGGCCAACGTCCTGACTTTC; CDR3aa: CASSLAVGPLSGANVLTF
v_gene: TRBV12-3/TRBV12-4; abundance: .; j_gene: TRBJ1-3; d_gene: TRBD1; CDR3nt: TGTGCCAGCAGCCCTGGGACAGGGGCTGGAAACACCATATATTTT; CDR3aa: CASSPGTGAGNTIYF
v_gene: TRBV12-3/TRBV12-4; abundance: .; j_gene: TRBJ2-5; d_gene: .; CDR3nt: TGTGCCAGCAGTCCAGGGGTGAAAGAGACCCAGTACTTC; CDR3aa: CASSPGVKETQYF
v_gene: TRBV2; abundance: .; j_gene: TRBJ1-1; d_gene: .; CDR3nt: TGTGCCAGCAGCCACAACAGGGCGGTAAGGAAAGCTTTCTTT; CDR3aa: CASSHNRAVRKAFF
v_gene: TRBV24-1; abundance: .; j_gene: TRBJ1-2; d_gene: TRBD1; CDR3nt: TGTGCCACCAGTGGTCCGGGACAGGGTTTATCGAACTATGGCTACACCTTC; CDR3aa: CATSGPGQGLSNYGYTF
v_gene: TRBV7-9; abundance: few; j_gene: TRBJ1-2; d_gene: TRBD1; CDR3nt: TGTGCCAGCAGCCAGCCGGGGACAGGAGCTAACTATGGCTACACCTTC; CDR3aa: CASSQPGTGANYGYTF
v_gene: TRBV28; abundance: .; j_gene: TRBJ2-2; d_gene: TRBD2; CDR3nt: TGTGCCAGCAGTGGGACTAGCGACCGCCCCGGGGAGCTGTTTTTT; CDR3aa: CASSGTSDRPGELFF